The 26 T cell receptor beta chains reported below all come from one sample, sequenced in a study of blood T cell repertoires in COVID-19. Measured with immunoSEQ multiplex PCR; TCRdb has only the in-frame clones, and not every one. The data show some 290,000 clones, almost 90% seen once. Sequenced sample: peripheral blood. All receptors derive from a woman in her twenties or thirties with COVID-19, enrolled during active disease.

The gene calls are TRBV19 and TRBJ2-2; 10 bases map to TRBD1. V lost 11 bases, J lost 3 bases, and 9 bases stayed unmatched. The CDR3 loop spans 15 amino acids. Germline CDR1 reads LNHDA; CDR2 reads SQIVND (reference sequence). The CDR3 DNA reads TGTGCCTCTAAAACCGGGACAGGGGACACCGGGGAGCTGTTTTTT. Its translation: CASKTGTGDTGELFF.

This sequence joins TRBV5-6 and TRBJ2-1; no clear D gene. The germline V gene has CDR1 SGHDT and CDR2 YYEEEE. This CDR3 comprises 12 residues. V lost 2 bases, J lost 7 bases, and 7 bases lay in between. Here the CDR3 DNA reads TGTGCCAGCAGCTTCTTAGTGAATGAGCAGTTCTTC. Residues: CASSFLVNEQFF.

The V and J genes are TRBV30 and TRBJ1-5; D is undetermined. V shed 2 bases and J shed 5 bases, with 13 bases lying between them. The CDR3 loop spans 14 amino acids. Germline values: CDR1 GTSNPN, CDR2 SVGIG (reference sequence). CDR3 in amino acids: CAWSRGNTDQPQHF. DNA of the CDR3: TGTGCCTGGAGTCGAGGGAACACGGATCAGCCCCAGCATTTT.

This chain uses TRBV6-5 with TRBJ1-6; maybe TRBD1 (6 bases). Germline CDR1 and CDR2: MNHEY and SVGAGI. V was shortened by 2 bases and J by 10 bases, with 18 bases between the two germline ends. The CDR3 length is 16 residues. The DNA for the CDR3 is TGTGCCAGCAGTTACACAGGGACGGCTCCTGGGTCACCCCTCCACTTT. Translation gives CASSYTGTAPGSPLHF.

This clone was seen more than once but under ten times. DNA for the CDR3: TGTGCCAGCCTCCGGGAAGTGAACACTGAAGCTTTCTTT. Encoded protein: CASLREVNTEAFF. The chain carries TRBV7-2 and TRBJ1-1; D ambiguous. Trimming shortened V by 8 bases and J by 0 bases, and 10 bases separated the two germline ends. This CDR3 has 13 amino acids. Germline V gene sequence: CDR1 SGHTA, CDR2 FQGNSA.

This sequence joins TRBV7-9 and TRBJ1-3; D remains ambiguous. Trimming cost V 2 bases and J 0 bases, with 11 bases left between them. The CDR3 runs 16 residues. Per the germline V gene, CDR1 is SEHNR and CDR2 is FQNEAQ (reference sequence). The chain's CDR3 is CASSLPRGNSGNTIYF. The CDR3 nucleotides read TGTGCCAGCAGCTTACCAAGAGGAAACTCTGGAAACACCATATATTTT. Full variable domain (remainder filled in from reference TRBV7-9 and TRBJ1-3): DTGVSQNPRHKITKRGQNVTFRCDPISEHNRLYWYRQTLGQGPEFLTYFQNEAQLEKSRLLSDRFSAERPKGSFSTLEIQRTEQGDSAMYLCASSLPRGNSGNTIYFGEGSWLTVV.

V and J are TRBV3-1 (or the pseudogene TRBV3-2) and TRBJ1-1; no clear D gene. The CDR3 contains 13 residues. Germline assignment: CDR1 LGHDT and CDR2 YNNKEL (reference sequence). Trimming took off 7 bases at V and 1 base at J, with 10 bases between the two ends. The CDR3 loop reads CASTETGNTEAFF. CDR3 DNA: TGTGCCAGCACCGAGACGGGGAACACTGAAGCTTTCTTT.

The genes are TRBV27 and TRBJ2-1, with a tentative D call TRBD2 (5 bases). The CDR3 spans 16 residues. Germline loops: CDR1 MNHEY, CDR2 SMNVEV (reference sequence). Between the trimmed V and J ends, which lost 6 bases and 3 bases, there was a span of 18 bases. The CDR3 nucleotides read TGTGCCAGCAGCTCACCAAGCGGAGCGAACTACAATGAGCAGTTCTTC. Its protein product is CASSSPSGANYNEQFF.

The CDR3 loop reads CASSYGTPEAFF. CDR3 in DNA: TGTGCCAGCAGTTATGGGACACCCGAAGCTTTCTTT. This chain joins TRBV12-3 or TRBV12-4 and TRBJ1-1; maybe TRBD1 (6 bases). Trimming stripped 4 bases from V and 8 bases from J, with 11 bases between. The CDR3 is made up of 12 amino acids.

This sequence joins TRBV9 and TRBJ2-3; TRBD2 agrees at 12 bases. Germline trimming cut 4 bases from V and 1 base from J; bases unmatched to any gene: 10. CDR3 length equals 18 residues. From germline, CDR1 is SGDLS and CDR2 YYNGEE. CDR3 DNA sequence: TGTGCCAGCAGCATCCAAGGGGCTAGCGGGAGGGGCACAGATACGCAGTATTTT. It codes for CASSIQGASGRGTDTQYF.

About this clone: The identical CDR3 is also encoded by other nucleotide sequences in the sample. The CDR3 region is CASSLVGGNEQFF. The CDR3 nucleotides are TGTGCCAGCAGCTTAGTTGGCGGGAATGAGCAGTTCTTC. This chain joins TRBV7-8 and TRBJ2-1; the D gene is possibly TRBD2 (5 bases). V dropped 1 base and J dropped 7 bases, with 8 bases sitting between them. The CDR3 is made up of 13 amino acids. Germline CDR1 SGHVS, CDR2 FQNEAQ.

The rearrangement links TRBV3-1 (or the pseudogene TRBV3-2) to TRBJ1-2; TRBD1 matches at 8 bases. The junction had 10 bases not matched to a gene; V was cut back by 4 bases and J by 6 bases. This CDR3 is built from 15 residues. Germline CDR1 LGHDT, CDR2 YNNKEL (reference sequence). The CDR3 reads CASSRSGQGGNGYTF. As DNA, the CDR3 is TGTGCCAGCAGCCGCTCTGGACAGGGAGGAAATGGCTACACCTTC.

This chain connects TRBV5-4 to TRBJ2-3, with TRBD2 matching over 10 bases. Looked up from germline, CDR1 is SGHNT and CDR2 is YYREEE (reference sequence). CDR3 size: 16 residues. V gave up 1 base and J gave up 2 bases; unmatched junction bases: 4. The DNA for the CDR3 is TGTGCCAGCAGCTTGTTGGGACTAGCGAACACAGATACGCAGTATTTT. It codes for CASSLLGLANTDTQYF.

The chain carries TRBV3-1 (or the pseudogene TRBV3-2) and TRBJ1-4, with unresolved D. The CDR3 is made up of 13 amino acids. V lost 1 base and J lost 7, with 7 bases in between. Germline V gene sequence: CDR1 LGHDT, CDR2 YNNKEL (reference sequence). CDR3 in DNA: TGTGCCAGCAGCCAAGCTAGGCTTGAAAAACTGTTTTTT. It encodes CASSQARLEKLFF.

The chain employs TRBV30 and TRBJ1-2, with TRBD1 matching 8 bases. J gave up 7 bases and V 5 bases, and 3 bases lay outside the gene matches. This CDR3 contains 11 residues. Germline values: CDR1 GTSNPN, CDR2 SVGIG (reference sequence). This CDR3 reads CAWGQGGGYTF. DNA of the CDR3: TGTGCCTGGGGACAGGGCGGTGGCTACACCTTC.

This clone was observed a single time. V and J are TRBV5-1 and TRBJ2-3, with 7 nucleotides matching TRBD2. Germline V gene data show CDR1 as SGHRS and CDR2 as YFSETQ. The CDR3 totals 14 residues. Germline trimming cut 3 bases from V and 2 bases from J; bases unmatched to any gene: 3. CDR3 loop: CASSWGGLTDTQYF. The CDR3 region has the DNA TGCGCCAGCAGCTGGGGAGGGCTCACAGATACGCAGTATTTT.

This clone was detected a few times. This chain connects TRBV27 to TRBJ2-7, with 10 bases matching TRBD2. The length of the CDR3 is 15 residues. Germline CDR1 MNHEY, CDR2 SMNVEV (reference sequence). J was trimmed by 4 bases and V by 8 bases; bases with no gene match: 11. CDR3 in amino acids: CASRSLAGVRYEQYF. CDR3 bases: TGTGCCAGCCGATCCCTAGCGGGAGTAAGATACGAGCAGTACTTC.

V gene TRBV11-2 combines with J gene TRBJ1-1, with D unresolved. Per the germline V gene, CDR1 is SGHAT and CDR2 is FQNNGV. Trimming removed 3 bases at V and 3 bases at J, with 11 bases between. The CDR3 contains 14 residues. CDR3: CASSFAGGDTEAFF. CDR3 in DNA: TGTGCCAGCAGCTTCGCAGGCGGGGACACTGAAGCTTTCTTT.

The chain employs TRBV27 and TRBJ1-2; no clear D gene. This CDR3 has 15 residues. Germline CDR1 is MNHEY and CDR2 is SMNVEV (reference sequence). The V end lost 5 bases, the J end lost 1 base, and 14 bases lay between the germline ends. The CDR3 here is CASSPTRQINYGYTF. The CDR3 DNA follows: TGTGCCAGCAGTCCTACTAGGCAGATTAACTATGGCTACACCTTC.

This chain links TRBV4-1 with TRBJ1-2, with 10 bases fitting TRBD1. Trimming removed 4 bases from V and 8 bases from J; junction bases left unmatched: 1. Germline V gene lookup returns CDR1 MGHRA and CDR2 YSYEKL. The CDR3 covers 12 residues. As DNA, the CDR3 is TGCGCCAGCAGCCCGACAGGGGGCGGCTACACCTTC. Translation gives CASSPTGGGYTF.

The V call is TRBV5-6, the J call TRBJ1-5, with 8 bases matching TRBD1. Germline V gene lookup returns CDR1 SGHDT and CDR2 YYEEEE. Germline trimming cut 4 bases from V and 6 bases from J; bases unmatched to any gene: 12. The CDR3 consists of 16 residues. The CDR3 sequence: CASSPWGQGAGQPQHF. CDR3 nucleotides: TGTGCCAGCAGCCCCTGGGGGCAGGGGGCCGGTCAGCCCCAGCATTTT.

The rearrangement joins TRBV5-4 to TRBJ2-3; a possible D gene is TRBD2 (5 bases). CDR1 and CDR2 from the germline V gene are SGHNT and YYREEE (reference sequence). V was clipped by 4 bases and J by 2 bases, with 14 bases between them. The CDR3 covers 15 residues. CDR3 region: CASSPLGETTDTQYF. CDR3 nucleotides: TGTGCCAGCAGCCCACTCGGGGAAACCACAGATACGCAGTATTTT.

This sequence joins TRBV7-3 and TRBJ1-2, with 8 bases identical to TRBD1. This CDR3 spans 13 amino acids. Germline lookup yields CDR1 SGHTA and CDR2 FQGTGA. The V gene end was trimmed by 5 bases and the J gene end by 8 bases; junction bases not matched to a gene: 7. The CDR3 DNA reads as TGTGCCAGCAGCCCGACAGGGGCGTACGGCTACACCTTC. This sequence encodes CASSPTGAYGYTF. The variable domain in full, completed from reference TRBV7-3 and TRBJ1-2, reads GAGVSQTPSNKVTEKGKYVELRCDPISGHTALYWYRQSLGQGPEFLIYFQGTGAADDSGLPNDRFFAVRPEGSVSTLKIQRTERGDSAVYLCASSPTGAYGYTFGSGTRLTVV.

A few counts support this clone. V gene TRBV7-9 combines with J gene TRBJ2-2, with D possibly matching TRBD2 (6 bases). CDR1 is SEHNR, CDR2 FQNEAQ, per germline (reference sequence). The ends were cut back, 4 bases at V and 6 bases at J, with 15 bases in the middle. This CDR3 has 15 amino acids. This CDR3 reads CASSSRLAAPGELFF. Written as DNA, the CDR3 is TGTGCCAGCAGCTCCCGTTTAGCGGCTCCCGGGGAGCTGTTTTTT.

On this clone itself: Additional DNA sequences in this sample encode the identical CDR3. This sequence joins TRBV5-5 and TRBJ1-6, with 7 positions matching TRBD1. CDR3 length: 16 residues. Germline CDR1 and CDR2: SGHKS and YYEKEE (reference sequence). V lost 3 bases, J lost 7 bases, and 10 bases stayed unmatched. CDR3 coding DNA: TGTGCCAGCAGCTCATTCGCCGGGACAGAAAATTCACCCCTCCACTTT. This gives the protein CASSSFAGTENSPLHF. The full variable domain, its missing parts supplied by reference TRBV5-5 and TRBJ1-6, is DAGVTQSPTHLIKTRGQQVTLRCSPISGHKSVSWYQQVLGQGPQFIFQYYEKEERGRGNFPDRFSARQFPNYSSELNVNALLLGDSALYLCASSSFAGTENSPLHFGNGTRLTVT.

This rearrangement joins TRBV5-1 to TRBJ2-1, with TRBD1 matching over 8 bases. V was clipped by 2 bases and J by 4 bases; unmatched bases: 5. Germline V gene data show CDR1 as SGHRS and CDR2 as YFSETQ. The CDR3 totals 15 residues. The CDR3 reads CASSFQGAGYNEQFF. The DNA of the CDR3 is TGCGCCAGCAGCTTCCAGGGGGCTGGATACAATGAGCAGTTCTTC. Full variable domain (missing parts from reference TRBV5-1 and TRBJ2-1): KAGVTQTPRYLIKTRGQQVTLSCSPISGHRSVSWYQQTPGQGLQFLFEYFSETQRNKGNFPGRFSGRQFSNSRSEMNVSTLELGDSALYLCASSFQGAGYNEQFFGPGTRLTVL.